The T cell receptor (beta chain) under discussion was sequenced for a study of cytomegalovirus exposure and HLA in healthy donors. Primers: 60 Vbeta forward and 13 Jbeta reverse. Data came from immunoSEQ multiplex PCR; TCRdb stores just in-frame clones and leaves some out. The sample shows roughly 92,000 clones, 70% to 80% of them seen only once. The sequence derives from a woman in her forties or fifties in good health and CMV-seropositive. The sample was PBMCs.

The CDR3 is CAWSAGLAVGPFF. In DNA form, the CDR3 reads TGTGCCTGGAGTGCCGGACTAGCGGTAGGTCCCTTCTTC. This chain uses TRBV30 with TRBJ2-1; 10 nucleotides agree with TRBD2. Germline V CDR1 and CDR2: GTSNPN, SVGIG (reference sequence). The CDR3 is 13 residues long. The junction had 10 bases not matched to a gene; V was cut back by 1 base and J by 16 bases. Complete variable domain (other parts from reference TRBV30 and TRBJ2-1): SQTIHQWPATLVQPVGSPLSLECTVEGTSNPNLYWYRQAAGRGLQLLFYSVGIGQISSEVPQNLSASRPQDRQFILSSKKLLLSDSGFYLCAWSAGLAVGPFFGPGTRLTVL.